Described below is a single T cell receptor (delta chain) sequence and its context. What it recognizes is unknown. RNA was extracted from the cells and then reverse transcribed. The CDR3 regions were amplified by multiplex PCR from V-gene primers to a constant-region primer. TCRdb reprocessed the multiplex PCR reads using CATT. The table has over 65,000 delta-chain clones, approximately 30% seen once. The data belong to a study of Vδ1+ human thymocytes. Broader study findings: Thymic delta-chain repertoires held 15% to 20% Vdelta2 sequences and few Vdelta3, despite high sort purity. Thymic TRG and TRD repertoires appeared highly polyclonal.

V was pared by 5 bases and J by 0 bases, with 15 bases of the junction left unmatched. This CDR3 region has 18 residues. CDR1 and CDR2 (germline): TSWWSYY, QGS. This clonotype originated in a boy under two years old who had congenital heart surgery. The chain uses TRDV1 and TRDJ1; 7 nucleotides agree with TRDD3. The sample consisted of Vdelta1+ gamma-delta thymocytes from the thymus. Subset denoted: FACS-sorted CD3+ TCRalphabeta- TCRVdelta1+ TCRVdelta2- thymocytes. The CDR3 region has the DNA TGTGCTCTTGGGAAGGCTGGGGGTCCCTACCAGTACACCGATAAACTCATCTTT. Its translation: CALGKAGGPYQYTDKLIF.